This section outlines one TCR beta chain sequence together with its context. The ends lost 1 base at V and 5 bases at J; junction bases unmatched: 8. This CDR3 has 16 residues. CDR1 is SGDLS, CDR2 YYNGEE, per germline. The sample originates from a study of blood T cell repertoires in COVID-19. Measured with immunoSEQ multiplex PCR; TCRdb has only the in-frame clones, and not every one. The table shows about 170,000 clones, with about 83% occurring only once. The sequencing sample was made of peripheral blood. The receptor comes from a woman between 65 and 79 years old who had recovered from COVID-19. The chain links TRBV9 to TRBJ2-2, with 7 bases fitting TRBD1. The CDR3 sequence is CASSVRASRGTGELFF. The CDR3 bases are TGTGCCAGCAGCGTAAGGGCTAGCAGGGGGACCGGGGAGCTGTTTTTT.